This TCR beta chain was profiled in a study of shared clonotypes between healthy human individuals. The method was immunoSEQ multiplex PCR; TCRdb's version includes in-frame clones alone and lacks a portion of them. The top ten hold 0.37% of the sample, which has about 2.3 million clones, around 90% seen once. The germline V gene encodes CDR1 LNHNV and CDR2 YYDKDF (reference sequence). V lost 1 base to trimming and J lost 6 bases; unmatched junction nucleotides: 13. The CDR3 covers 18 residues. The donors, all of them Caucasian adults, lived in Nashville, Tennessee. This receptor was obtained from a man younger than 30 in good health. Some clones in this sample may be carry-over from other donors' samples. The source material was naive CD4+ T cells from PBMCs. Subset noted: CD45RA+ positively selected. The chain combines TRBV15 with TRBJ2-2; 8 bases are shared with TRBD1. The CDR3 spells CATSRAPQSGGLPGELFF. CDR3 nucleotide sequence: TGTGCCACCAGCAGAGCTCCCCAGTCAGGGGGCCTCCCCGGGGAGCTGTTTTTT.